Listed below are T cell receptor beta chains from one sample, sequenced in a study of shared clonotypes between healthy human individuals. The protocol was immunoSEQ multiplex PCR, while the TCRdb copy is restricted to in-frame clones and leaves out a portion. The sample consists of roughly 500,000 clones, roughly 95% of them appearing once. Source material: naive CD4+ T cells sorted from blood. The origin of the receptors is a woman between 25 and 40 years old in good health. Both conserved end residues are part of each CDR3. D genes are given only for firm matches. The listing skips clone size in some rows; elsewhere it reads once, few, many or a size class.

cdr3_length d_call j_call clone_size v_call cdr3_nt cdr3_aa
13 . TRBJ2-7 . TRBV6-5 TGTGCCAGCAGCCCCTTATCCCCCTACGAGCAGTACTTC CASSPLSPYEQYF
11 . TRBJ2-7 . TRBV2 TGTGCCAGCGGGGGAAGCTACGAGCAGTACTTC CASGGSYEQYF
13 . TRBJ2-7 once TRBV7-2 TGTGCCAGCAGCTTAGAGGGTCCCCTCGAGCAGTACTTC CASSLEGPLEQYF
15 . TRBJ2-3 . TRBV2 TGTGCCAGCCGACGGCGACAGGCTAGCACAGATACGCAGTATTTT CASRRRQASTDTQYF
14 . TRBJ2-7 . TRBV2 TGTGCCAGCAGTGAAGGCGGGGACAAAAACGAGCAGTACTTC CASSEGGDKNEQYF
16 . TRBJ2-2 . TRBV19 TGTGCCAGTAGTATATTGGGGATGCCGAACACCGGGGAGCTGTTTTTT CASSILGMPNTGELFF
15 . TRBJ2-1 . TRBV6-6 TGTGCCAGCAGTTATCTAGCCAGCTCCTACAATGAGCAGTTCTTC CASSYLASSYNEQFF
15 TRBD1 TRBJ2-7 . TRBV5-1 TGCGCCAGCAGCTTGAACGGACAGGGGTCCCACGAGCAGTACTTC CASSLNGQGSHEQYF
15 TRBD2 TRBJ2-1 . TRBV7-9 TGTGCCAGCAGCATAAGACTAGCGGCTGGCAATGAGCAGTTCTTC CASSIRLAAGNEQFF
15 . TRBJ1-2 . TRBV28 TGTGCCAGCAGCCCTCAGACAGGCGGCACCTATGGCTACACCTTC CASSPQTGGTYGYTF
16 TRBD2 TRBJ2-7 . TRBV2 TGTGCCTGCAGTGATTCCTTTGCGGGAGGGTCCTACGAGCAGTACTTC CACSDSFAGGSYEQYF
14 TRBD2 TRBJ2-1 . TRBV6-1 TGTGCCAGCAGTGAATGGGAGGGCGGAGGTGAGCAGTTCTTC CASSEWEGGGEQFF
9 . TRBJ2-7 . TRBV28 TGCCCGCAGACCTACGAGCAGTACTTC CPQTYEQYF
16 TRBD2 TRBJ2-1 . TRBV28 TGTGCCAGCAGTTTGCCGGGACTAGGGGGGTACAATGAGCAGTTCTTC CASSLPGLGGYNEQFF
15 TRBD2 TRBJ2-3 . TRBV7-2 TGTGCCAGCAGCAGACTAGCGTCTAGCACAGATACGCAGTATTTT CASSRLASSTDTQYF
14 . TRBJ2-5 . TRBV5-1 TGCGCCAGCAGCTTGGTGGTGGGAACGGAGACCCAGTACTTC CASSLVVGTETQYF
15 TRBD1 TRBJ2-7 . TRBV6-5 TGTGCCAGCAGCAAGACAGGACAGGGCCACTACGAGCAGTACTTC CASSKTGQGHYEQYF
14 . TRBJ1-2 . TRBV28 TGTGCCAGCAGTTTTGGTGGGCCTAACTATGGCTACACCTTC CASSFGGPNYGYTF
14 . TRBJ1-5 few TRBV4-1 TGCGCCAGCAGCCACGGACAGAGCAATCAGCCCCAGCATTTT CASSHGQSNQPQHF
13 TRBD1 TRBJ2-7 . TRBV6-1 TGTGCCAGCAGAAGGGACAGCTCCTACGAGCAGTACTTC CASRRDSSYEQYF
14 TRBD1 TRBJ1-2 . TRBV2 TGTGCCAGCAATGAGCAGGGGGCGAACTATGGCTACACCTTC CASNEQGANYGYTF
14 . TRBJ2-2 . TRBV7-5 TGTGTCAGAAGCTTTGGGGTCTCGACCGGGGAGCTGTTTTTT CVRSFGVSTGELFF
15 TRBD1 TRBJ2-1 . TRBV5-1 TGCGCCAGCAGCTTTTCCGGGACAGGGGGTTGGGAGCAGTTCTTC CASSFSGTGGWEQFF
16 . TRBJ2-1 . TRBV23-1 TGCGCCAGCAGTCACAGGGGCCAGGGTGACTACAATGAGCAGTTCTTC CASSHRGQGDYNEQFF